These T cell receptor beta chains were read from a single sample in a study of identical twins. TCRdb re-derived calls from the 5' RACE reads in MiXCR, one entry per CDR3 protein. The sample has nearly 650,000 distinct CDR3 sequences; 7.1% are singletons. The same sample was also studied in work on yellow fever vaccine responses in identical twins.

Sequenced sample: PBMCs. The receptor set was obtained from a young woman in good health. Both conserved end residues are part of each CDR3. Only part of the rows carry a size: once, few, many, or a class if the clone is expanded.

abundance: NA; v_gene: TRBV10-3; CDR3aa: CAIRRGQNTEAFF
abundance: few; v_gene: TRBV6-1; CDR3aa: CASSDVPGLDWGYNEQFF
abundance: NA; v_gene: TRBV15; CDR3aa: CATSREYNSPLHF
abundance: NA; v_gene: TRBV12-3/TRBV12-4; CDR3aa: CASSIFGGTDTQYF
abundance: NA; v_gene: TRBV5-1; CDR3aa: CASSLAGLGSTDTQYF
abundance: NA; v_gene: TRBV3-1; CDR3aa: CASSHSQGTYEQYF
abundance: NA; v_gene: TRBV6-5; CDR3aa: CASSYTGLAYNEQFF
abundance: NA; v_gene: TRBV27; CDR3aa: CASSARRGTNEKLFF
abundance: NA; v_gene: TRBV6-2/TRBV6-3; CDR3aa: CASSSFPGLAGRHSYNEQFF
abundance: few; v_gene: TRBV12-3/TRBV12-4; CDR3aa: CASSLAGGEKDTQYF
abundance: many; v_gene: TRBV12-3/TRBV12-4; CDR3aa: CASKLANSYNEQFF
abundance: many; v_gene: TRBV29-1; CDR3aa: CSVPTGGRFLVGTQYF
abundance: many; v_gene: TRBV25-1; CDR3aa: CASSEGLNTEAFF
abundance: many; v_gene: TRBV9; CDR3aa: CASSSQPGQYNSPLHF
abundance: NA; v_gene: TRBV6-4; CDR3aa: CASNPTGSYEQYF
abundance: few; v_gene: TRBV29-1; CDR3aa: CSAEAGDTDTQYF
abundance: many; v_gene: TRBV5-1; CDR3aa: CASSLALAGVGQETQYF
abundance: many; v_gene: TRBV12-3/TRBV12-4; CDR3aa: CASTLHQQGYYGYTF
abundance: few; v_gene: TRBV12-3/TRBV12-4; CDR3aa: CASSQSFLTGAGNQPQHF
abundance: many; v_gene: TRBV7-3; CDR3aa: CASSFLDSSYNEQFF
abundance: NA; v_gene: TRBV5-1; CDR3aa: CASSFDIPYEQYF
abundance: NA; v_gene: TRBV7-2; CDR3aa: CASSLTTSGISSLNNEQFF
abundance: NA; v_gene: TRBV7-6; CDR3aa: CASSLRTGVYEQYF
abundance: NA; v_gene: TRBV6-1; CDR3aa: CASTRSWTADEQFF
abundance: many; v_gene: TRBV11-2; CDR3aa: CASSYGTGGGSEAFF
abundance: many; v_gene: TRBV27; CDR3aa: CASRPRGSSGNTIYF
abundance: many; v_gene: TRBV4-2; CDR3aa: CASSQEGAYNEQFF
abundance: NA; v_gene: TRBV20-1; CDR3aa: CSARYGTSVQETQYF
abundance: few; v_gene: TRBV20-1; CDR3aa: CSASNMNTEAFF
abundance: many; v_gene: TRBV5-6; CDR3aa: CASSDRGGAFF
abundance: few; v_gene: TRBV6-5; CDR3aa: CASSSTNHNEQFF
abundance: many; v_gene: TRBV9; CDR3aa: CASSVGGRDTGELFF
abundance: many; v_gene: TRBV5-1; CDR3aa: CASSFRSGAGASNEQFF
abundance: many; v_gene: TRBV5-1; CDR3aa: CASSLTPARGSYNEQFF
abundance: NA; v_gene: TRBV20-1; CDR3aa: CSARDFSSGETGELFF
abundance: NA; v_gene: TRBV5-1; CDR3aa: CASSLDPGGNSEQFF
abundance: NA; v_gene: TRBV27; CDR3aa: CATGEGLGAEQFF
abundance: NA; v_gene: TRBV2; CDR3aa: CASKSSGSYEQYF
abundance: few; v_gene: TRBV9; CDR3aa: CASSAEGGGQPQHF
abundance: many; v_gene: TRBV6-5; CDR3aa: CASSLTLQNEQFF
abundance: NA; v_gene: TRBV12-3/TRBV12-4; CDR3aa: CASSPEGWQPQHF
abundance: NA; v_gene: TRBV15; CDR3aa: CATSRVQDTEAFF
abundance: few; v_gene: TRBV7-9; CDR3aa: CASSLPRNTGELFF
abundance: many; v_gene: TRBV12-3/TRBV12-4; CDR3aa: CASSFKTSGGANEQFF
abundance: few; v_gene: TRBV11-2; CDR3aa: CASSFSPGGEKLFF
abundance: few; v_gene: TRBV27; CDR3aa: CASSGGHEQYF
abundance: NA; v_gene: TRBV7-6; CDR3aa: CASSSDRGLLGTDTQYF
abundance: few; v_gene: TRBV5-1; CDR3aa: CASSLAPISNSGYTF
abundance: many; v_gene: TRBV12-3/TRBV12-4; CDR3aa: CASTGTSRRVEQFF
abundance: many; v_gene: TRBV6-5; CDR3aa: CASSYDQGSDTQYF
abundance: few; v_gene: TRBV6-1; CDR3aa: CASSLTWTGSSGNTIYF
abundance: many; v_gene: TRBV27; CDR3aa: CASSFPGEGQLHNEQFF
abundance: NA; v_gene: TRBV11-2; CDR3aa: CASHGYRGGFAEAFF